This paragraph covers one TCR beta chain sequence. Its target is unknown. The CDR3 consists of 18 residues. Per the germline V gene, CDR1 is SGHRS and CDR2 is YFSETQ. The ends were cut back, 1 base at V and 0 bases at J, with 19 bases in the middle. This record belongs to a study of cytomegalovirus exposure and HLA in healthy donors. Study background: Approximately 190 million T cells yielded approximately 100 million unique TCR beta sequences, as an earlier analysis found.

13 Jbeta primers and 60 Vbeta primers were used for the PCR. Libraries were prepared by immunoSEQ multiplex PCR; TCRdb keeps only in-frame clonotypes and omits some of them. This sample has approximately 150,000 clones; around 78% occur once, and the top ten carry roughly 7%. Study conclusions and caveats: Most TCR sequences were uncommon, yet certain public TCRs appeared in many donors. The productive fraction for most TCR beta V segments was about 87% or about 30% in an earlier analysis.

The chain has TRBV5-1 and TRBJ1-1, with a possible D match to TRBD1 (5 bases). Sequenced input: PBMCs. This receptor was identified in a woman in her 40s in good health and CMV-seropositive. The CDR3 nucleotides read TGCGCCAGCAGCTTGTTGGGGTCGGGGGTTGTCCTGAACACTGAAGCTTTCTTT. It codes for CASSLLGSGVVLNTEAFF.